The 13 T cell receptor beta chains below come from one sample, sequenced in a study of type 1 and type 2 diabetes patients. PCR was run on genomic DNA. Amplification of the beta chain CDR3 used 30 forward and 13 reverse multiplex primers. TCRdb itself ran the multiplex PCR reads through MiXCR, one entry per CDR3 protein. The profile covers about 270,000 distinct CDR3 sequences, with 47% appearing a single time and roughly 13% taken by the ten largest. Sequenced sample: peripheral blood mononuclear cells (PBMCs). The receptors derive from a man aged 18 to 29 with type 2 diabetes.

This clonotype turned up a few times. V gene TRBV19 combines with J gene TRBJ1-5, with a weak D call TRBD1 (5 bases). The CDR3 is 15 amino acids. V was cut by 2 bases and J by 0 bases, with 8 bases left in between. The germline V gene encodes CDR1 LNHDA and CDR2 SQIVND (reference sequence). The CDR3 here is CASSITGGSNQPQHF. CDR3 nucleotides: TGTGCCAGTAGTATAACGGGGGGTAGCAATCAGCCCCAGCATTTT.

There are a few counts of this clonotype. This chain's CDR3 is CASSYREGVSDTQYF. The CDR3 coding sequence is TGTGCCAGCAGTTACAGGGAGGGAGTTTCAGATACGCAGTATTTT. The V call is TRBV6-5, the J call TRBJ2-3; 7 positions match TRBD2. CDR1 and CDR2 from the germline V gene are MNHEY and SVGAGI. With V trimmed by 2 bases and J by 4 bases, 6 bases remained unmatched. The CDR3 runs to 15 residues.

Remarks on this clonotype: A much larger clone lies a single base off, so this may be a read error. The chain uses TRBV7-8 and TRBJ2-1; no clear D gene. Germline values: CDR1 SGHVS, CDR2 FQNEAQ. The CDR3 spans 11 residues. The CDR3 DNA reads as TGTGCCGGCAGTTCCCTAAATGAGCAGTTCTTC. Amino acid sequence: CAGSSLNEQFF.

About this clonotype: This may be a read error: a much more frequent sequence differs by one nucleotide. The rearrangement links TRBV25-1 to TRBJ2-7; D remains unclear. This CDR3 has 15 residues. Germline values: CDR1 MGHDK, CDR2 SYGVNS. The CDR3 coding sequence is TGTGCCAGCAGTCCCTCTGGGCCGAACACCTACGGGCAGTACTTC. Translated, it gives CASSPSGPNTYGQYF.

The J gene is TRBJ2-4, the V gene TRBV29-1, with a possible D match to TRBD1 (6 bases). The tail of the sequence fits TRBJ1-2 better, so the J call may be wrong. Germline CDR1 is SQVTM and CDR2 is ANQGSEA. CDR3 length: 15 amino acids. In nucleotides, the CDR3 is TGCAGCGTTGAAGCCCCAATACAGGGAGGAACCTTCTACACCTTC. This gives the protein CSVEAPIQGGTFYTF.

This chain joins TRBV6-1 and TRBJ2-7, with 9 bases matching TRBD2. Germline lookup yields CDR1 MNHNS and CDR2 SASEGT. V shed 5 bases, J shed 4 bases, and the junction held 18 bases outside the gene matches. The CDR3 consists of 18 residues. For the CDR3, the DNA is TGTGCCAGCAGTTTGCAGGGACCTCCGGGACTAGCCTTATACGAGCAGTACTTC. Translating it yields CASSLQGPPGLALYEQYF.

The chain carries TRBV7-2 and TRBJ1-1; unclear D gene. V lost 2 bases and J 5 bases, leaving 15 bases between the germline ends. The CDR3 runs to 15 residues. Per germline, CDR1 SGHTA and CDR2 FQGNSA. CDR3 region: CASSLNLGGITEAFF. In nucleotides, the CDR3 is TGTGCCAGCAGCTTAAACTTGGGAGGAATTACTGAAGCTTTCTTT.

The genes are TRBV2 and TRBJ2-5, with TRBD1 identical over 11 bases. CDR1 is SNHLY, CDR2 FYNNEI, per germline. The V segment lost 5 bases and the J segment 2 bases; nucleotides outside the gene matches: 4. The CDR3 loop spans 15 amino acids. The CDR3 region has the DNA TGTGCCAGCAGTACGGACAGGGGGCCACAAGAGACCCAGTACTTC. Its protein is CASSTDRGPQETQYF.

This clonotype was observed a few times. V and J are TRBV9 and TRBJ2-1; TRBD1 aligns across 8 bases. The trim removed 0 bases at V and 5 bases at J, leaving 1 base unmatched. Germline V gene lookup returns CDR1 SGDLS and CDR2 YYNGEE. This CDR3 is 14 amino acids long. The DNA for the CDR3 is TGTGCCAGCAGCGTAGAGACAGGGGACAATGAGCAGTTCTTC. It encodes CASSVETGDNEQFF.

The J gene is TRBJ1-2, the V gene TRBV6-6, with D uncertain. CDR1 is MNHNY, CDR2 SVGAGI, per germline (reference sequence). CDR3 size: 11 residues. The V end lost 4 bases, the J end lost 4 bases, and 4 bases lay between the germline ends. The CDR3, as DNA: TGTGCCAGCAGTTCCACCTATGGCTACACCTTC. Protein product: CASSSTYGYTF.

This clonotype was seen a few times. This chain joins TRBV7-2 and TRBJ2-7; 10 positions agree with TRBD2. J was trimmed by 0 bases and V by 1 base; bases with no gene match: 12. Germline V gene data show CDR1 as SGHTA and CDR2 as FQGNSA. The CDR3 runs 19 residues. The CDR3 spells CASSLERTSGALPSYEQYF. The DNA for the CDR3 is TGTGCCAGCAGCTTAGAACGTACTAGCGGGGCCCTCCCCTCCTACGAGCAGTACTTC.

This sequence joins TRBV30 and TRBJ2-7; no definite D call. V dropped 8 bases and J dropped 3 bases, with 14 bases sitting between them. Per germline, CDR1 GTSNPN and CDR2 SVGIG (reference sequence). This CDR3 comprises 12 residues. DNA of the CDR3: TGTGCCAGTAAATCCGTGAACTACGAGCAGTACTTC. Translated, it gives CASKSVNYEQYF.

This clonotype was seen only once. A junction boundary mismatches the germline segment, possibly from a read error. This chain connects TRBV25-1 to TRBJ2-2; 10 nucleotides align to TRBD2. The CDR3 is 18 amino acids. From germline, CDR1 is MGHDK and CDR2 SYGVNS. This CDR3 is CAISRLAGETLDTGELFF. The CDR3 bases are TGTGCCATCAGTCGTCTAGCGGGAGAGACCTTAGACACCGGGGAGCTGTTTTTT.